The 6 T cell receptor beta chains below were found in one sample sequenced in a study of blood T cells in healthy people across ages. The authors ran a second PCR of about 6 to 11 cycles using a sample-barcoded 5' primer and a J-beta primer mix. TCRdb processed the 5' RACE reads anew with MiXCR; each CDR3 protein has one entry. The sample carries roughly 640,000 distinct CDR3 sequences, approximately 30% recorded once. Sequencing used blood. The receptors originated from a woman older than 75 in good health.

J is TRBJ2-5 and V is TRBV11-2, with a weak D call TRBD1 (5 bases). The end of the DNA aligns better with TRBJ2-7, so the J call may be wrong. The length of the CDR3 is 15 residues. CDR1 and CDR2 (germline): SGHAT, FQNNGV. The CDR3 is CASSPAATVGYEQYF. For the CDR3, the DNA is TGTGCCAGCAGCCCCGCGGCGACAGTTGGCTACGAGCAGTACTTC.

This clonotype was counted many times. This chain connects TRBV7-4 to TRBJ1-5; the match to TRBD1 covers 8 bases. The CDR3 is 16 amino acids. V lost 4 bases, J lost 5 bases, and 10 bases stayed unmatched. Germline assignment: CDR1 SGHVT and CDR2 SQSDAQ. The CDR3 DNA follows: TGTGCCAGCAGCTACCGTTTGGACAGGGTCTATCAGCCCCAGCATTTT. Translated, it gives CASSYRLDRVYQPQHF.

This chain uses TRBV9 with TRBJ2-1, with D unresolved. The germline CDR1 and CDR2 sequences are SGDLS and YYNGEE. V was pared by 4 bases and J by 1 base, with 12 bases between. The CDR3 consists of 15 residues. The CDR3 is CASSPLGASYNEQFF. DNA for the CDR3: TGTGCCAGCAGCCCCCTCGGAGCTTCCTACAATGAGCAGTTCTTC.

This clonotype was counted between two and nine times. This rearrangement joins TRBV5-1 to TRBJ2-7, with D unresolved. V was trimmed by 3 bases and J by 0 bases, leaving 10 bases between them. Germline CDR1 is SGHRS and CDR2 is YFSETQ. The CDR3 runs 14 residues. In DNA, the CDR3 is TGCGCCAGCAGCTGGGTAGGCAGCTCCTACGAGCAGTACTTC. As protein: CASSWVGSSYEQYF.

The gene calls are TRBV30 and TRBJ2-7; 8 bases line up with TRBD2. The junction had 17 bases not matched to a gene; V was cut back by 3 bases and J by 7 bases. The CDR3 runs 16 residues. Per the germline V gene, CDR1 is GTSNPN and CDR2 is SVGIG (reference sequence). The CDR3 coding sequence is TGTGCCTGGAGGGGAAAAGCGGGGGAACCCTACAATGAGCAGTACTTC. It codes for CAWRGKAGEPYNEQYF.

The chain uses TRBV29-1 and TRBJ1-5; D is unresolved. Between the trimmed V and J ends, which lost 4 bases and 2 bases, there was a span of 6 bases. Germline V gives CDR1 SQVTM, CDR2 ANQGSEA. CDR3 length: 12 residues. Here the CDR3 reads CSVGNGNQPQHF. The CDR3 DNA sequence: TGCAGCGTTGGAAACGGCAATCAGCCCCAGCATTTT.